This TCR beta chain was retrieved from a study of T cells expressing NK-cell markers. CDR3 length: 15 residues. Germline V gene sequence: CDR1 SEHNR, CDR2 FQNEAQ (reference sequence). Template switching by 5'RACE with UMIs generated the TCR beta cDNA. TCRdb reprocessed the 5' RACE reads and keeps a single row for each CDR3 protein, giving no DNA. This repertoire includes 500,000 to 600,000 distinct CDR3 sequences. The study, taken as a whole, reports: For four donors, these clonotypes were likewise the leading ones in the CD3+CD56-NKG2C+ fraction.

To note about this clonotype: Its antigen is currently unknown.

This TCR was recovered from a man younger than 30 in good health. The sample was blood T cells: a sorted CD56 or NKG2C T cell subset, CD4+ or CD8+ T cells, or bulk PBMC T cells (not recorded which). The chain employs TRBV7-9 and TRBJ2-7; TCRdb calls TRBD1, which cannot be checked without DNA. This CDR3 is CASSSYRGPVYEQYF.